One sample yielded the 22 T cell receptor beta chains listed below, sequenced in a study of control samples from healthy donors and cancer patients. Sequenced by immunoSEQ multiplex PCR; TCRdb stores in-frame clones only, minus some. The profile covers 150,000 or so clones, with approximately 93% appearing a single time and roughly 5.5% taken by the ten largest. Sequencing was done on a sample of blood. All receptors come from a man aged 18 to 30 in good health.

The chain uses TRBV6-5 and TRBJ1-6; 7 nucleotides align to TRBD1. The CDR3 is 14 amino acids. V shed 7 bases and J 9 bases; nucleotides not matched to a gene: 9. In germline, CDR1 is MNHEY, CDR2 SVGAGI. The CDR3 here is CASTTGVWGSPLHF. The CDR3 DNA is TGTGCCAGCACCACAGGGGTGTGGGGTTCACCCCTCCACTTT.

The rearrangement uses TRBV2 and TRBJ1-1, with D maybe TRBD1 (6 bases). Germline lookup yields CDR1 SNHLY and CDR2 FYNNEI. CDR3 size: 13 residues. The V gene lost 9 bases and the J gene lost 4 bases, with 15 bases spanning the gap. The CDR3 spells CASKQGGFTEAFF. The DNA for the CDR3 is TGTGCCAGTAAACAGGGAGGATTCACTGAAGCTTTCTTT.

In DNA, the CDR3 is TGTGCCTGGAGTCCCACGGAAGGTTATAGGATGAAAGCTTTCTTT. It specifies CAWSPTEGYRMKAFF. V gene TRBV30 combines with J gene TRBJ1-1; D not certain. From germline, CDR1 is GTSNPN and CDR2 SVGIG (reference sequence). The CDR3 length is 15 residues. V dropped 2 bases and J dropped 9 bases, with 22 bases sitting between them.

The V gene is TRBV4-1, the J gene TRBJ1-4; no clear D. The V end was cut by 5 bases, the J end by 7 bases, with 11 bases between. The CDR3 contains 13 residues. Germline V gene data show CDR1 as MGHRA and CDR2 as YSYEKL. The CDR3 here is CASSNRWGEKLFF. The CDR3 nucleotides read TGCGCCAGCAGCAACCGGTGGGGTGAAAAACTGTTTTTT.

The chain links TRBV15 to TRBJ1-3; D gene ambiguous. Trimming removed 0 bases from V and 0 bases from J, with 9 bases in between. The germline V gene has CDR1 LNHNV and CDR2 YYDKDF (reference sequence). The CDR3 covers 16 residues. This CDR3 reads CATSRDRKSSGNTIYF. DNA for the CDR3: TGTGCCACCAGCAGAGATAGGAAGAGCTCTGGAAACACCATATATTTT.

The chain joins TRBV12-3 or TRBV12-4 to TRBJ1-1; D is unclear. There are 13 residues in the CDR3. Trimming took 5 bases from V and 5 from J, leaving 12 bases between them. CDR3 amino acids: CASSPVRWTEAFF. DNA for the CDR3: TGTGCCAGCAGTCCGGTCCGATGGACTGAAGCTTTCTTT.

This clone was found once. V usage is TRBV19 and J usage is TRBJ2-2; 7 bases match TRBD2. Germline V CDR1 and CDR2: LNHDA, SQIVND (reference sequence). J was trimmed by 5 bases and V by 8 bases; bases with no gene match: 2. The CDR3 loop spans 12 amino acids. The CDR3 reads CASRGGTGELFF. The CDR3 DNA reads as TGTGCCAGTCGCGGGGGTACCGGGGAGCTGTTTTTT. The full variable domain, with the rest looked up from reference TRBV19 and TRBJ2-2, is DGGITQSPKYLFRKEGQNVTLSCEQNLNHDAMYWYRQDPGQGLRLIYYSQIVNDFQKGDIAEGYSVSREKKESFPLTVTSAQKNPTAFYLCASRGGTGELFFGEGSRLTVL.

This clone was recorded a few times. The J gene is TRBJ2-5, the V gene TRBV5-5; D unclear. The V gene's germline CDR1 is SGHKS and CDR2 YYEKEE (reference sequence). Between the trimmed V and J ends, which lost 4 bases and 1 base, there was a span of 14 bases. This CDR3 comprises 15 residues. The CDR3 loop is CASSPADLTQETQYF. The CDR3 DNA reads as TGTGCCAGCAGCCCGGCCGACTTGACCCAAGAGACCCAGTACTTC.

This sequence joins TRBV9 and TRBJ1-4; a weak D match, TRBD1 (5 bases). The CDR3 is 15 residues long. Germline V gene data show CDR1 as SGDLS and CDR2 as YYNGEE. V was cut by 0 bases and J by 10 bases, with 16 bases left in between. CDR3 residues: CASSVESTPGGKLFF. DNA for the CDR3: TGTGCCAGCAGCGTAGAGTCTACCCCCGGGGGAAAACTGTTTTTT.

The gene calls are TRBV2 and TRBJ2-7; the D gene is possibly TRBD2 (6 bases). The ends were cut back, 2 bases at V and 3 bases at J, with 11 bases in the middle. Germline V gene data show CDR1 as SNHLY and CDR2 as FYNNEI. The CDR3 length is 14 residues. The CDR3 sequence: CASSEKGGLYEQYF. In nucleotides, the CDR3 is TGTGCCAGCAGTGAAAAGGGAGGTCTCTACGAGCAGTACTTC.

The chain joins TRBV10-3 to TRBJ2-3; D assignment may be TRBD1 or TRBD2 (5 bases each). Germline CDR1 and CDR2: ENHRY and SYGVKD. This CDR3 spans 14 amino acids. V shed 3 bases and J shed 1 base, with 8 bases lying between them. CDR3 amino acids: CAISDRGGTDTQYF. The CDR3 DNA follows: TGTGCCATCAGTGACAGAGGGGGCACAGATACGCAGTATTTT.

The chain joins TRBV27 to TRBJ2-1; 10 bases line up with TRBD2. V lost 6 bases, J lost 5 bases, and 13 bases stayed unmatched. The germline V gene has CDR1 MNHEY and CDR2 SMNVEV (reference sequence). The CDR3 has 17 residues. CDR3 nucleotides: TGTGCCAGCAGCTCACGAATGAGCGGGAGGGGGGACAATGAGCAGTTCTTC. Protein: CASSSRMSGRGDNEQFF.

The chain has TRBV4-1 and TRBJ2-1; a possible D gene is TRBD1 (6 bases). The CDR3 is 17 residues long. CDR1 and CDR2 from the germline V gene are MGHRA and YSYEKL. V lost 8 bases and J lost 0, with 20 bases in between. As DNA, the CDR3 is TGCGCCAGCGCAGTCACAGGGCCCGGAGACTCCTACAATGAGCAGTTCTTC. This gives the protein CASAVTGPGDSYNEQFF.

The rearrangement joins TRBV23-1 to TRBJ1-1; D is unresolved. TRBV23-1 is known as an ORF, though its function is uncertain. Trimming pared 8 bases from V and 1 base from J, leaving 11 bases between. CDR3 length: 13 amino acids. This CDR3 reads CASPLAGNTEAFF. CDR3 sequence (DNA): TGCGCCAGCCCACTTGCGGGGAACACTGAAGCTTTCTTT.

This sequence joins TRBV13 and TRBJ2-2; 7 bases map to TRBD1. Trimming removed 5 bases from V and 6 bases from J; junction bases left unmatched: 6. This CDR3 spans 14 amino acids. Germline CDR1 PRHDT, CDR2 FYEKMQ (reference sequence). The DNA for the CDR3 is TGTGCCAGCAGCCCAGGGGGTAGGGCCGGGGAGCTGTTTTTT. Translating it yields CASSPGGRAGELFF.

The chain recombines TRBV4-1 with TRBJ1-2; TRBD1 matches at 10 bases. This CDR3 spans 15 amino acids. V lost 4 bases to trimming and J lost 3 bases; unmatched junction nucleotides: 5. Per germline, CDR1 MGHRA and CDR2 YSYEKL. The DNA of the CDR3 is TGCGCCAGCAGCCCGACAGGGGGCAGAGACTATGGCTACACCTTC. It translates to CASSPTGGRDYGYTF.

DNA for the CDR3: TGTGCCAGCAGGGAGACAGACGATAATGAAAAACTGTTTTTT. Its translation is CASRETDDNEKLFF. The chain employs TRBV6-5 and TRBJ1-4, with D perhaps TRBD1 (5 bases). Germline V gene lookup returns CDR1 MNHEY and CDR2 SVGAGI. This CDR3 is 14 amino acids long. Trimming cost V 6 bases and J 4 bases, with 12 bases left between them.

This chain uses TRBV11-1 with TRBJ1-2; weak D call: TRBD1 (6 bases). V shed 5 bases and J shed 6 bases, with 13 bases lying between them. The CDR3 is 13 amino acids. Germline V gene sequence: CDR1 SGHAT, CDR2 FQDESV (reference sequence). CDR3 DNA: TGTGCCAGCAGCGAACAGGGAATCGATGGCTACACCTTC. Its translation is CASSEQGIDGYTF.

The chain's CDR3 is CASSPSHRRQETQYF. The DNA for the CDR3 is TGTGCCAGCTCACCATCCCATAGACGGCAAGAGACCCAGTACTTC. This chain uses TRBV18 with TRBJ2-5, with no clear D. This CDR3 is 15 amino acids long. V gave up 2 bases and J gave up 2 bases, with 12 bases separating them. The germline V gene has CDR1 KGHSH and CDR2 LQKENI.

This clone was recorded once. Other DNA sequences in this specimen translate into the identical CDR3. The chain employs TRBV9 and TRBJ2-7; 10 bases are a match to TRBD1. Trimming removed 3 bases from V and 4 bases from J; junction bases left unmatched: 7. The CDR3 is made up of 15 amino acids. Germline V gene lookup returns CDR1 SGDLS and CDR2 YYNGEE. The CDR3 DNA sequence: TGTGCCAGCAGCGCGGGGGGACAGGGGTCTTACGAGCAGTACTTC. This gives the protein CASSAGGQGSYEQYF.

This rearrangement joins TRBV4-3 to TRBJ1-5, with D uncertain. The CDR3 extends over 15 amino acids. V lost 0 bases and J lost 6, with 12 bases in between. Germline V gene lookup returns CDR1 LGHNA and CDR2 YSLEER. In DNA form, the CDR3 reads TGCGCCAGCAGCCAAGAATTCCACAGTTCTCAGCCCCAGCATTTT. It encodes CASSQEFHSSQPQHF.

This clone was detected only once. The chain links TRBV27 to TRBJ1-1; 10 bases match TRBD1. Trimming removed 4 bases from V and 3 bases from J; junction bases left unmatched: 5. The CDR3 length is 15 residues. CDR1 and CDR2 (germline): MNHEY, SMNVEV (reference sequence). The DNA for the CDR3 is TGTGCCAGCAGTTCCACCGGGACAGGGGACACTGAAGCTTTCTTT. Translation gives CASSSTGTGDTEAFF.